The T cell receptor beta chain described here comes from a study of T-cell memory formation after mild COVID-19. General study findings and limits: There was a balanced CD4/CD8 profile in clones contracting day 15 to 85, and later expanders leaned CD4+.

5'RACE primed from the constant segment yielded TCR alpha and TCR beta cDNA libraries bearing sample barcodes and UMIs. Via MiXCR, TCRdb re-called the 5' RACE reads, giving one row per CDR3 protein. This sample has roughly 400,000 distinct CDR3 sequences, with less than 25% found just once. V was pared by 2 bases and J by 0 bases, with 13 bases between. The CDR3 totals 15 residues. Germline loops: CDR1 GTSNPN, CDR2 SVGIG (reference sequence). A word on this clonotype: Its antigen remains unknown.

The sequenced sample was PBMCs or a T cell subset sorted from them (not recorded which). The clonotype originates from an adult woman who had mild COVID-19 (a few samples of this study predate the infection). Cell type and time point are not known. The chain couples TRBV30 to TRBJ1-1, with a possible D match to TRBD1 (5 bases). CDR3 sequence reads: CAWSPTGTVNTEAFF. The CDR3 nucleotides are TGTGCCTGGAGTCCAACCGGGACGGTGAACACTGAAGCTTTCTTT.